The 29 T cell receptor beta chains below come from one sample, sequenced in a study of T-cell reconstitution after alpha-beta-depleted transplantation in children. Construction of the TCRbeta library involved unique molecular identifiers. TCRdb processed the PCR reads anew with MiXCR; each CDR3 protein has one entry. The sample holds roughly 400,000 distinct CDR3 sequences; about 20% are singletons and the top ten take around 3.9%. The sequencing used PBMCs from the stem cell graft donor, collected from the stem cell graft. The receptors were gathered from a human donor who donated a stem cell graft to a child with acute myeloid leukemia.

V and J are TRBV24-1 and TRBJ2-3, with unresolved D. The germline V gene has CDR1 KGHDR and CDR2 SFDVKD. CDR3 length: 17 amino acids. The CDR3 reads CGASDLSDDGPTDTQYF. CDR3 sequence (DNA): TGTGGGGCCAGTGATTTGTCGGACGATGGACCCACAGATACGCAGTATTTT.

This clonotype was seen only a few times. This chain connects TRBV20-1 to TRBJ2-5; a possible D gene is TRBD2 (6 bases). CDR3 length equals 11 residues. Germline V gene lookup returns CDR1 DFQATT and CDR2 SNEGSKA (reference sequence). The V gene lost 6 bases and the J gene lost 3 bases, with 8 bases spanning the gap. This chain's CDR3 is CSALAEETQYF. The CDR3 DNA follows: TGCAGTGCATTAGCGGAAGAGACCCAGTACTTC.

The chain couples TRBV12-5 to TRBJ1-3; D gene unclear. CDR1 is LGHNT and CDR2 is FRNRAP in the germline V gene. The CDR3 runs 11 residues. Trimming took off 7 bases at V and 4 bases at J, with 5 bases between the two ends. The CDR3 coding sequence is TGTGCTAGTGCTTCCGGAAACACCATATATTTT. This sequence encodes CASASGNTIYF.

Note on this clonotype: An end of the junction differs from the germline gene, which may be a read error. The chain uses TRBV7-7 and TRBJ2-7, with D tentatively TRBD2 (6 bases). Germline assignment: CDR1 SSHAT and CDR2 FNYEAQ (reference sequence). There are 14 residues in the CDR3. The CDR3 region has the DNA TGTGCTAGCAGCTTAGCGGACAATAATTACGAGCAGTACTTC. It yields the protein CASSLADNNYEQYF.

There are many counts of this clonotype. The genes are TRBV12-3 or TRBV12-4 and TRBJ2-3; 11 positions match TRBD2. With 3 bases clipped from V and 3 bases from J, the junction kept 2 bases outside the gene matches. CDR3 length: 15 amino acids. The CDR3 reads CASSFLAGGTDTQYF. CDR3 nucleotides: TGTGCCAGCAGTTTTCTAGCGGGAGGAACAGATACGCAGTATTTT.

There are a few counts of this clonotype. The V gene is TRBV29-1, the J gene TRBJ2-2; TRBD1 aligns across 9 bases. CDR1 and CDR2 (germline): SQVTM, ANQGSEA. This CDR3 spans 15 amino acids. After removal of 4 bases from V and 3 bases from J, the junction contained 6 bases not matched to a gene. The CDR3 DNA is TGCAGCGTTGGTTTGGGACAGGGTGACACCGGGGAGCTGTTTTTT. Its translation: CSVGLGQGDTGELFF.

The rearrangement joins TRBV3-1 to TRBJ1-1, with D tentatively TRBD1 (5 bases). The CDR3 extends over 14 amino acids. V was clipped by 0 bases and J by 4 bases, with 9 bases between them. Germline CDR1 and CDR2: LGHDT and YNNKEL (reference sequence). CDR3 DNA: TGTGCCAGCAGCCAAGATCGGGGCGGCACTGAAGCTTTCTTT. Amino acid sequence: CASSQDRGGTEAFF.

This chain's CDR3 is CASSQRSSGSYEQYF. The CDR3 nucleotides read TGTGCCAGCAGTCAACGGTCGAGCGGGAGTTACGAGCAGTACTTC. The chain combines TRBV28 with TRBJ2-7; 8 bases are a match to TRBD2. This CDR3 is built from 15 residues. CDR1 and CDR2 from the germline V gene are MDHEN and SYDVKM. The ends lost 5 bases at V and 4 bases at J; junction bases unmatched: 10. Full variable domain (remainder filled in from reference TRBV28 and TRBJ2-7): DVKVTQSSRYLVKRTGEKVFLECVQDMDHENMFWYRQDPGLGLRLIYFSYDVKMKEKGDIPEGYSVSREKKERFSLILESASTNQTSMYLCASSQRSSGSYEQYFGPGTRLTVT.

This clonotype was counted a few times. The chain combines TRBV15 with TRBJ2-1; D is undetermined. V was clipped by 2 bases and J by 8 bases, with 4 bases between them. In germline, CDR1 is LNHNV, CDR2 YYDKDF (reference sequence). The CDR3 runs to 11 residues. The CDR3 sequence is CATSRKYEQFF. CDR3 DNA sequence: TGTGCCACCAGCAGAAAATATGAGCAGTTCTTC.

Concerning this clonotype: One junction end disagrees with the germline gene, perhaps due to a read error. The chain joins TRBV7-7 to TRBJ2-1, with 11 positions matching TRBD2. This CDR3 spans 15 amino acids. Germline CDR1 SSHAT, CDR2 FNYEAQ (reference sequence). CDR3 residues: CASSPLAGGPDEQFF. CDR3 coding DNA: TGTGCTAGCAGCCCCTTAGCGGGAGGGCCCGATGAGCAGTTCTTC.

This clonotype has at least ten counts. The V and J genes are TRBV4-3 and TRBJ2-3; D call uncertain. Deletions cut 0 bases from V and 6 bases from J, with 10 bases between. Germline CDR1 reads LGHNA; CDR2 reads YSLEER. The CDR3 covers 14 residues. Here the CDR3 DNA reads TGCGCCAGCAGCCAAGATCGTCTGGCGGATACGCAGTATTTT. It specifies CASSQDRLADTQYF.

Remarks on this clonotype: The DNA is omitted, as the CDR3 cannot be located on it reliably, and the CDR3 follows TCRdb's listing. The chain employs TRBV7-5 and TRBJ2-7; no DNA check was done on the table's D call, TRBD2. TRBV7-5 is labeled a pseudogene. The CDR3 has 18 amino acids, counting both end residues. The CDR3 sequence: CISVSEAKLRDYRYEQYF.

This chain uses TRBV15 with TRBJ2-2; 8 nucleotides match TRBD2. Germline V gives CDR1 LNHNV, CDR2 YYDKDF (reference sequence). The CDR3 spans 14 residues. The V segment lost 0 bases and the J segment 10 bases; nucleotides outside the gene matches: 4. CDR3 nucleotides: TGTGCCACCAGCAGAGATATCGGGAGGGTGGAGCTGTTTTTT. Encoded protein: CATSRDIGRVELFF.

This clonotype was counted only a few times. The V and J genes are TRBV28 and TRBJ2-7; 8 bases fit TRBD1. CDR3 length: 13 amino acids. Germline V gene sequence: CDR1 MDHEN, CDR2 SYDVKM. V was clipped by 9 bases and J by 3 bases; unmatched bases: 7. CDR3: CARRSGGIYEQYF. The CDR3 coding sequence is TGTGCCAGACGCTCAGGGGGCATCTACGAGCAGTACTTC.

The chain links TRBV4-2 to TRBJ2-7; D uncertain. The CDR3 is 15 residues long. The ends were cut back, 0 bases at V and 3 bases at J, with 12 bases in the middle. The germline CDR1 and CDR2 sequences are LGHNA and YNFKEQ. The CDR3 sequence: CASSQERDPDYEQYF. CDR3 DNA: TGTGCCAGCAGCCAAGAGCGAGACCCCGACTACGAGCAGTACTTC.

This clonotype was detected a few times. The J gene is TRBJ2-3, the V gene TRBV15; 8 positions match TRBD2. CDR1 and CDR2 (germline): LNHNV, YYDKDF (reference sequence). The CDR3 is 14 amino acids. The V segment lost 5 bases and the J segment 2 bases; nucleotides outside the gene matches: 3. This CDR3 is CATSPGGSTDTQYF. Here the CDR3 DNA reads TGTGCCACCAGCCCGGGAGGGTCCACAGATACGCAGTATTTT. Filled out from reference TRBV15 and TRBJ2-3, the complete variable domain reads DAMVIQNPRYQVTQFGKPVTLSCSQTLNHNVMYWYQQKSSQAPKLLFHYYDKDFNNEADTPDNFQSRRPNTSFCFLDIRSPGLGDTAMYLCATSPGGSTDTQYFGPGTRLTVL.

The J gene is TRBJ1-6, the V gene TRBV27, with D perhaps TRBD1 (6 bases). The CDR3 runs to 18 residues. The germline V gene has CDR1 MNHEY and CDR2 SMNVEV (reference sequence). V was trimmed by 4 bases and J by 7 bases, leaving 23 bases between them. CDR3 residues: CASSSRPPAQGVNSPLHF. For the CDR3, the DNA is TGTGCCAGCAGTTCCCGCCCCCCTGCACAGGGTGTCAATTCACCCCTCCACTTT.

V and J are TRBV6-1 and TRBJ2-2; possibly TRBD2 for D (6 bases). CDR1 and CDR2 (germline): MNHNS, SASEGT. The CDR3 has 15 amino acids. V lost 5 bases and J 0 bases, leaving 10 bases between the germline ends. CDR3 DNA: TGTGCCAGCAGTCCCACGGGGGCGAACACCGGGGAGCTGTTTTTT. This sequence encodes CASSPTGANTGELFF.

This clonotype was seen ten or more times. V and J are TRBV7-2 and TRBJ1-1; D might be TRBD1 (5 bases). Trimming removed 1 base from V and 7 bases from J, with 10 bases in between. The CDR3 contains 13 residues. Looked up from germline, CDR1 is SGHTA and CDR2 is FQGNSA. This CDR3 reads CASSLVRQGEAFF. The CDR3 DNA reads as TGTGCCAGCAGCTTAGTGAGGCAGGGTGAAGCTTTCTTT.

The chain carries TRBV4-3 and TRBJ2-7, with 12 positions matching TRBD2. Germline values: CDR1 LGHNA, CDR2 YSLEER. V shed 1 base and J 5 bases; nucleotides not matched to a gene: 3. CDR3 length: 15 residues. This chain's CDR3 is CASSQGGLAGHEQYF. DNA of the CDR3: TGCGCCAGCAGCCAAGGTGGACTAGCGGGACACGAGCAGTACTTC.

This clonotype was seen a few times. CDR3 in amino acids: CSVASKTGSDEQYF. The CDR3 coding sequence is TGCAGCGTCGCCAGCAAGACAGGGTCCGACGAGCAGTACTTC. This sequence joins TRBV29-1 and TRBJ2-7, with TRBD1 matching over 7 bases. Germline CDR1 and CDR2: SQVTM and ANQGSEA. The CDR3 extends over 14 amino acids. Trimming removed 6 bases from V and 5 bases from J; junction bases left unmatched: 13.

The table lists this clonotype with a few counts. This chain uses TRBV7-9 with TRBJ2-2; tentatively, D is TRBD1 (6 bases). The V end lost 5 bases, the J end lost 3 bases, and 10 bases lay between the germline ends. This CDR3 has 14 residues. From germline, CDR1 is SEHNR and CDR2 FQNEAQ (reference sequence). DNA of the CDR3: TGTGCCAGCAGCCAGGGGATAGACACCGGGGAGCTGTTTTTT. Residues: CASSQGIDTGELFF. Based on the CDR3 plus reference TRBV7-9 and TRBJ2-2, the full variable domain is DTGVSQNPRHKITKRGQNVTFRCDPISEHNRLYWYRQTLGQGPEFLTYFQNEAQLEKSRLLSDRFSAERPKGSFSTLEIQRTEQGDSAMYLCASSQGIDTGELFFGEGSRLTVL.

The chain couples TRBV20-1 to TRBJ2-7, with 10 bases aligning to TRBD1. There are 14 residues in the CDR3. Trimming took 1 base from V and 5 from J; bases not matched to a gene: 5. Germline V gene lookup returns CDR1 DFQATT and CDR2 SNEGSKA (reference sequence). This CDR3 reads CSARAGTGADEQYF. The CDR3 coding sequence is TGCAGTGCTAGAGCCGGGACAGGGGCCGACGAGCAGTACTTC.

This clonotype was recorded at least ten times. This chain links TRBV12-3 or TRBV12-4 with TRBJ1-1, with unresolved D. With 0 bases removed from V and 4 bases from J, the gap between germline ends came to 3 bases. This CDR3 is 12 amino acids long. CDR3: CASSLAVTEAFF. The CDR3 coding sequence is TGTGCCAGCAGTTTAGCCGTCACTGAAGCTTTCTTT.

Regarding this clonotype: A much larger clone is a single base away; this may be a read error. Here the CDR3 omits its conserved ending phenylalanine or tryptophan, so a read error is the likely source. The genes are TRBV20-1 and TRBJ2-7; D not certain. Germline lookup yields CDR1 DFQATT and CDR2 SNEGSKA (reference sequence). With 4 bases removed from V and 4 bases from J, the gap between germline ends came to 5 bases. This CDR3 contains 10 residues. Written as DNA, the CDR3 is TGCAGTGCTATACGTTACGAGCAGTACATC. Residues: CSAIRYEQYI.

This clonotype was counted only a few times. V is TRBV12-3 or TRBV12-4 and J is TRBJ2-2, with 7 bases matching TRBD2. The V segment lost 7 bases and the J segment 1 base; nucleotides outside the gene matches: 6. The length of the CDR3 is 15 residues. DNA of the CDR3: TGTGCCAGCACCTTAAGCGGGAAGAACACCGGGGAGCTGTTTTTT. Protein: CASTLSGKNTGELFF.

This clonotype has ten or more counts. The chain has TRBV29-1 and TRBJ2-5; D may match TRBD1 or TRBD2 (5 bases each). The CDR3 runs to 14 residues. Germline CDR1 reads SQVTM; CDR2 reads ANQGSEA. V lost 3 bases and J 1 base, leaving 12 bases between the germline ends. Here the CDR3 DNA reads TGCAGCGTTGATAGAGCAGGGACCCAAGAGACCCAGTACTTC. Translated: CSVDRAGTQETQYF.

V is TRBV12-3 or TRBV12-4 and J is TRBJ2-3, with TRBD1 matching over 10 bases. The CDR3 spans 15 residues. V shed 5 bases and J 6 bases; nucleotides not matched to a gene: 8. CDR3 nucleotide sequence: TGTGCCAGCAGTCCCCGGGACAGGGGAAGGGATACGCAGTATTTT. Protein product: CASSPRDRGRDTQYF.

In this sample, this clonotype turned up a few times. The J gene is TRBJ2-7, the V gene TRBV9; no reliable D call. CDR3 length equals 14 residues. The ends were cut back, 1 base at V and 0 bases at J, with 8 bases in the middle. The germline gives CDR1 SGDLS, CDR2 YYNGEE. The CDR3 DNA reads as TGTGCCAGCAGCGTAACGGTGAGCTCCTACGAGCAGTACTTC. Translating it yields CASSVTVSSYEQYF.